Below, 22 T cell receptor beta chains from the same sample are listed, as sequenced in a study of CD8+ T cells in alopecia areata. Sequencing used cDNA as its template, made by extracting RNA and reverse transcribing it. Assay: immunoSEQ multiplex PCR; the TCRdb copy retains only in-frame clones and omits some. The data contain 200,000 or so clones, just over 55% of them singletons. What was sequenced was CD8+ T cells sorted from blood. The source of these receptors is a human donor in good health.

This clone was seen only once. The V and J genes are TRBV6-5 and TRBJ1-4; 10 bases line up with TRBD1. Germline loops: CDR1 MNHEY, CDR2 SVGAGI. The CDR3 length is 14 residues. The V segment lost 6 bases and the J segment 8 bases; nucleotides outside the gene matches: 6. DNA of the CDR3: TGTGCCAGCAGGACAGGGGGCTCTTGGGAAAAACTGTTTTTT. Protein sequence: CASRTGGSWEKLFF.

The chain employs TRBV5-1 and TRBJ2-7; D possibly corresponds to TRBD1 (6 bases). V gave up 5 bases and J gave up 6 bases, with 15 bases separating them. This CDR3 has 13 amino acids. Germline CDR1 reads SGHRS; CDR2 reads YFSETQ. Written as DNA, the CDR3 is TGCGCCAGCAGACCTACAGGGACGGGCGAGCAGTACTTC. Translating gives CASRPTGTGEQYF.

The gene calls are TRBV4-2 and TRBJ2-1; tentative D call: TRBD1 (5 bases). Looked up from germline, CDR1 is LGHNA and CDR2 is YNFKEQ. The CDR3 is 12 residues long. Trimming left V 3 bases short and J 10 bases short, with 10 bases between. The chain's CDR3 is CASSQPAGEQFF. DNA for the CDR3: TGTGCCAGCAGCCAGCCAGCAGGGGAGCAGTTCTTC.

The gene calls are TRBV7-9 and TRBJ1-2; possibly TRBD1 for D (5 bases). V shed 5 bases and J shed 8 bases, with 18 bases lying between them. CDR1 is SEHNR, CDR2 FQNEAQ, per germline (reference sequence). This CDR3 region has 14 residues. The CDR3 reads CASSPAGSSGGYTF. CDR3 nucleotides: TGTGCCAGCAGCCCCGCAGGCTCATCAGGGGGCTACACCTTC.

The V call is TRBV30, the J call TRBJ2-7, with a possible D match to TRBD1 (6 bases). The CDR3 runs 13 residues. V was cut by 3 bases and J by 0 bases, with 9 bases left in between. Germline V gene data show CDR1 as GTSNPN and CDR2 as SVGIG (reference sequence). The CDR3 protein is CAWRQGSSYEQYF. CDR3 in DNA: TGTGCCTGGAGGCAGGGGAGCTCCTACGAGCAGTACTTC.

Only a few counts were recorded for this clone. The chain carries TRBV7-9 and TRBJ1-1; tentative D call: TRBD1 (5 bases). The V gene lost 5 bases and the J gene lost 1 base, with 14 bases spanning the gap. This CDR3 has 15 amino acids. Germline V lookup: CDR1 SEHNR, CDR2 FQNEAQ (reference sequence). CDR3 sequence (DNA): TGTGCCAGCAGCGAGGCGAGGACACAGAACACTGAAGCTTTCTTT. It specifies CASSEARTQNTEAFF.

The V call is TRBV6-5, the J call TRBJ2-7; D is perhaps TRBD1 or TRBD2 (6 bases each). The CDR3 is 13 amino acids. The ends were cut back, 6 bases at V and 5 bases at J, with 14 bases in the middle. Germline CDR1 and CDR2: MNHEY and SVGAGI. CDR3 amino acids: CASSGGLLNEQYF. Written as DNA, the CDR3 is TGTGCCAGCAGCGGGGGCCTTTTAAACGAGCAGTACTTC.

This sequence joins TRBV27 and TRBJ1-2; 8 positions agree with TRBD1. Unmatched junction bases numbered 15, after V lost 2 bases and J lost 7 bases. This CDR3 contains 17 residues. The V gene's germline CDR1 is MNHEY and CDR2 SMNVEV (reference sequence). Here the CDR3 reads CASSLNMGAGGLGGYTF. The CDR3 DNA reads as TGTGCCAGCAGTTTAAATATGGGGGCAGGGGGCCTTGGTGGCTACACCTTC.

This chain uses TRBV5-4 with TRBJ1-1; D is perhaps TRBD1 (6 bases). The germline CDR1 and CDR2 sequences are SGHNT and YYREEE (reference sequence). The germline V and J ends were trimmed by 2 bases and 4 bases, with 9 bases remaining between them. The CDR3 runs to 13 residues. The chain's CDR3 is CASSLGGGTEAFF. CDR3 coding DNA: TGTGCCAGCAGCTTAGGAGGGGGCACTGAAGCTTTCTTT. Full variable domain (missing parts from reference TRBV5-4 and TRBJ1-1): ETGVTQSPTHLIKTRGQQVTLRCSSQSGHNTVSWYQQALGQGPQFIFQYYREEENGRGNFPPRFSGLQFPNYSSELNVNALELDDSALYLCASSLGGGTEAFFGQGTRLTVV.

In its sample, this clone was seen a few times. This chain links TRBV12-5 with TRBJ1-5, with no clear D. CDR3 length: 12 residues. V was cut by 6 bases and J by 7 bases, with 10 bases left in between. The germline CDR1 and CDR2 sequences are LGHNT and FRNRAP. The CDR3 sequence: CASGTLTQPQHF. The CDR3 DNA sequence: TGTGCTAGTGGCACCCTTACCCAGCCCCAGCATTTT.

The CDR3, as DNA: TGTGCCAGCAGCCACGAGCTTACTAGCGGGGGGTTCTATGAGCAGTTCTTC. It is translated as CASSHELTSGGFYEQFF. The rearrangement links TRBV4-2 to TRBJ2-1; 12 nucleotides match TRBD2. Germline CDR1 and CDR2: LGHNA and YNFKEQ. The CDR3 spans 17 residues. V was clipped by 3 bases and J by 8 bases; unmatched bases: 11.

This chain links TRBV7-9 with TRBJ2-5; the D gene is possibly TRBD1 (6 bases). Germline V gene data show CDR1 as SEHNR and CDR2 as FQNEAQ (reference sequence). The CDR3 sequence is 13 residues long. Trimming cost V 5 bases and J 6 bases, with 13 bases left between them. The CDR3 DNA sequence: TGTGCCAGCAGCGACACAGGGCGGAAGACCCAGTACTTC. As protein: CASSDTGRKTQYF.

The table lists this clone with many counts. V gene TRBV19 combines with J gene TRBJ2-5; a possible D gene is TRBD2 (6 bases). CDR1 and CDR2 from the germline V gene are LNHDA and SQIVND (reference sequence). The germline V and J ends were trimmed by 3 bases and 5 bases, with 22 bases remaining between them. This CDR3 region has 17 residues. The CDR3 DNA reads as TGTGCCAGTAGTATTCTGGGCCAGGCGGCGGGGCTCGAGACCCAGTACTTC. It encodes CASSILGQAAGLETQYF.

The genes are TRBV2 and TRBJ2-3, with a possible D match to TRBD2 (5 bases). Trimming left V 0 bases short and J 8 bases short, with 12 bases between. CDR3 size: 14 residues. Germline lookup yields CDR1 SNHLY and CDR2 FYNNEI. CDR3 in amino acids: CASSEAPERGTQYF. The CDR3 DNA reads TGTGCCAGCAGTGAAGCGCCGGAACGGGGTACGCAGTATTTT.

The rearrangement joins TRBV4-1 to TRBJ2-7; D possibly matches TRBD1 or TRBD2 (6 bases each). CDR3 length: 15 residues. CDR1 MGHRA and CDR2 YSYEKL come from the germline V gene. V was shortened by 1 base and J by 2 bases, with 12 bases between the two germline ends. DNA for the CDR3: TGCGCCAGCAGCCAAGTGCATCGGGGGCCCTACGAGCAGTACTTC. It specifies CASSQVHRGPYEQYF.

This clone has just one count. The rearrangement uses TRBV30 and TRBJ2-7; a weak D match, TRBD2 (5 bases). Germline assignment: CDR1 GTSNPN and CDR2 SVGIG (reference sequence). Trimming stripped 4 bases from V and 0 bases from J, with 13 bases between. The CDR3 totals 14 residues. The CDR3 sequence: CAWTRRGPSYEQYF. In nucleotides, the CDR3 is TGTGCCTGGACGCGGAGAGGGCCCTCCTACGAGCAGTACTTC.

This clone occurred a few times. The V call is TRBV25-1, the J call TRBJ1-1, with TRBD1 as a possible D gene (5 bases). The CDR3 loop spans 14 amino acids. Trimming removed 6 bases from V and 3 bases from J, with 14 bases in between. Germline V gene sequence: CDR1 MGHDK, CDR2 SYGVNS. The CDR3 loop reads CASRETRGDTEAFF. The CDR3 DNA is TGTGCCAGCAGAGAGACAAGGGGCGACACTGAAGCTTTCTTT.

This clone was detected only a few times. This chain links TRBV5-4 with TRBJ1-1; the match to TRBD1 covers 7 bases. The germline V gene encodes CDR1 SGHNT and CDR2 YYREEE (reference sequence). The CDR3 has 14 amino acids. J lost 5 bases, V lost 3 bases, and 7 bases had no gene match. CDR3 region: CASSSRGLGTEAFF. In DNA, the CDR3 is TGTGCCAGCAGCTCTAGGGGGCTGGGGACTGAAGCTTTCTTT.

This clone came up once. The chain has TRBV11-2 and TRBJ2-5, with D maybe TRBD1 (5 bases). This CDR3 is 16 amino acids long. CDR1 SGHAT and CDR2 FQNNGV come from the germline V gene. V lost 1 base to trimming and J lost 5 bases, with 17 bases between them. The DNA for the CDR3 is TGTGCCAGCAGCTTAGGCCCAGGGATGGTATGGGAGACCCAGTACTTC. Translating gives CASSLGPGMVWETQYF.

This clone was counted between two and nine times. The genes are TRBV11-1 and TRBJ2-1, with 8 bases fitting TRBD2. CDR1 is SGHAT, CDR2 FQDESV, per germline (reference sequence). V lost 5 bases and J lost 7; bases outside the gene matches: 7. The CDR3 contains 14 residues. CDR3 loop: CASSRSGGPNEQFF. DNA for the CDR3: TGTGCCAGCAGCCGTTCGGGGGGGCCAAATGAGCAGTTCTTC.

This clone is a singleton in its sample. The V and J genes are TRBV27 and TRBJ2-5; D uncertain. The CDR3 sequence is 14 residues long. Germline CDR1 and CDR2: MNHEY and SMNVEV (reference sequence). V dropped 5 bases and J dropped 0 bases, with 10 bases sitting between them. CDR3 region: CASSLGPNQETQYF. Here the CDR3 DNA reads TGTGCCAGCAGTCTAGGGCCTAACCAAGAGACCCAGTACTTC.

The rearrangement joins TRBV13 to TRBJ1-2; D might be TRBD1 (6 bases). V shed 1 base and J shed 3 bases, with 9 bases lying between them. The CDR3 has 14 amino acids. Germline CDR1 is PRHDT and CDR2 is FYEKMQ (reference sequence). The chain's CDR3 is CASSLVGGHYGYTF. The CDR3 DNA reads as TGTGCCAGCAGCTTAGTTGGGGGGCACTATGGCTACACCTTC.